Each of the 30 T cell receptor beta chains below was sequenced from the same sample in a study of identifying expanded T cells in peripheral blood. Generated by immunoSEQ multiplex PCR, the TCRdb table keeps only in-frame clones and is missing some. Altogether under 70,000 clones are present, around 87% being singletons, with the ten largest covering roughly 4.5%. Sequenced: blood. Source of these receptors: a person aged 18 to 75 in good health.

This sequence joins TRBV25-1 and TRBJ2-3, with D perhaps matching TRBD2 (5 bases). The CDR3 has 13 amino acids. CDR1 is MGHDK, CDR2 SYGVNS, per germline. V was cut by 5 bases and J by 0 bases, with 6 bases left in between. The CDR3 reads CASSRTSTDTQYF. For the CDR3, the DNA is TGTGCCAGCAGTAGGACTAGCACAGATACGCAGTATTTT. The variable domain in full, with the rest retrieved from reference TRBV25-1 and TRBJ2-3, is EADIYQTPRYLVIGTGKKITLECSQTMGHDKMYWYQQDPGMELHLIHYSYGVNSTEKGDLSSESTVSRIRTEHFPLTLESARPSHTSQYLCASSRTSTDTQYFGPGTRLTVL.

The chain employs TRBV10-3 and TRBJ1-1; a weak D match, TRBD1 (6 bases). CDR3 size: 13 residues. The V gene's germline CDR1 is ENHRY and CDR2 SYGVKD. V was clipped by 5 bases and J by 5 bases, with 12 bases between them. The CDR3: CAISIQGQTEAFF. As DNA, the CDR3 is TGTGCCATCAGTATTCAGGGGCAAACTGAAGCTTTCTTT.

The DNA for the CDR3 is TGTGCCAGCCAGAAAAGGAGGGACACTGAAGCTTTCTTT. This translates into CASQKRRDTEAFF. The V call is TRBV5-6, the J call TRBJ1-1; D unclear. V gave up 7 bases and J gave up 3 bases, with 13 bases separating them. Germline V gene data show CDR1 as SGHDT and CDR2 as YYEEEE. This CDR3 comprises 13 residues.

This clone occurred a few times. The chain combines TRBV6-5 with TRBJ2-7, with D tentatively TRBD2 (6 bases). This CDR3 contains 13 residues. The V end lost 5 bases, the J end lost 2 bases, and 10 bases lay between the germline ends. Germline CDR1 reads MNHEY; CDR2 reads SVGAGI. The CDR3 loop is CASSRDSTYEQYF. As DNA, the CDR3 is TGTGCCAGCAGTCGGGACTCCACCTACGAGCAGTACTTC.

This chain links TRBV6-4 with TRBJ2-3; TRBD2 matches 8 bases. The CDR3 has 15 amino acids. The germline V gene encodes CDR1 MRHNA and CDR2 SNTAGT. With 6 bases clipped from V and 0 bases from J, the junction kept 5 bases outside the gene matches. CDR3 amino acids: CASSGGGSSTDTQYF. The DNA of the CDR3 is TGTGCCAGCAGCGGGGGGGGCTCTAGCACAGATACGCAGTATTTT.

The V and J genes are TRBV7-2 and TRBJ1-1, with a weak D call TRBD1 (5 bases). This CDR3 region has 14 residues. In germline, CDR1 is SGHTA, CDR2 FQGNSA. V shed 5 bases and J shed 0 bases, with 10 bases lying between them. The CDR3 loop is CASSLRAMNTEAFF. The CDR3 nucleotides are TGTGCCAGCAGCCTCAGGGCGATGAACACTGAAGCTTTCTTT. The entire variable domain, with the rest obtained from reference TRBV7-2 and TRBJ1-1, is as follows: GAGVSQSPSNKVTEKGKDVELRCDPISGHTALYWYRQSLGQGLEFLIYFQGNSAPDKSGLPSDRFSAERTGGSVSTLTIQRTQQEDSAVYLCASSLRAMNTEAFFGQGTRLTVV.

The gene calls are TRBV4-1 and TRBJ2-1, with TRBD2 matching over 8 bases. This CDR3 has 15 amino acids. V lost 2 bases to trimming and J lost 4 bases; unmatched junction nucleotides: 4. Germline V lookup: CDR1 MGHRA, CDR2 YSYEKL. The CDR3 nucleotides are TGCGCCAGCAGCCAACTAGCGGGCCCGTACAATGAGCAGTTCTTC. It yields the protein CASSQLAGPYNEQFF.

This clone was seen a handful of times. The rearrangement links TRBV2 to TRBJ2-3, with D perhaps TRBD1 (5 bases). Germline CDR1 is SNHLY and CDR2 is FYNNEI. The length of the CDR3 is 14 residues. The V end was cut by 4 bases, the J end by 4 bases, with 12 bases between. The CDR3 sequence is CASSADSGADTQYF. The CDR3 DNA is TGTGCCAGCAGTGCCGACAGTGGTGCAGATACGCAGTATTTT.

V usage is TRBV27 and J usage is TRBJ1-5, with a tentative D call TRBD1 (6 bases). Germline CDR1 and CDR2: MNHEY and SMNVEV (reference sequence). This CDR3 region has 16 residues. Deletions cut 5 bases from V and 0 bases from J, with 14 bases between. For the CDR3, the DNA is TGTGCCAGCAGTCTAAGGGGGGACGTTAGCAATCAGCCCCAGCATTTT. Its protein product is CASSLRGDVSNQPQHF.

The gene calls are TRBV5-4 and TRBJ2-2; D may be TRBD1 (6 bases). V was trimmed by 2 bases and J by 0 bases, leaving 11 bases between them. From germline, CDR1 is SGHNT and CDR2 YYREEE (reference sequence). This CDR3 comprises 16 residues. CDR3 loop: CASSFPGQANTGELFF. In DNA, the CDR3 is TGTGCCAGCAGCTTCCCGGGACAAGCGAACACCGGGGAGCTGTTTTTT.

The CDR3 protein is CASSPPGLASYEQYF. The CDR3 DNA reads as TGTGCCAGCAGTCCTCCGGGACTAGCGTCGTACGAGCAGTACTTC. The rearrangement links TRBV6-1 to TRBJ2-7; 10 positions match TRBD2. Germline-derived CDR1 and CDR2 are MNHNS and SASEGT. J gave up 4 bases and V 5 bases, and 8 bases lay outside the gene matches. CDR3 length: 15 amino acids.

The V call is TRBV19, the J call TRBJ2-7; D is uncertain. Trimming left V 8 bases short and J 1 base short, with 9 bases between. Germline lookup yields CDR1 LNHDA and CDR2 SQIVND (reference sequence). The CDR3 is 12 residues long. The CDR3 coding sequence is TGTGCCAGTGGAGACATATCCTACGAGCAGTACTTC. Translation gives CASGDISYEQYF.

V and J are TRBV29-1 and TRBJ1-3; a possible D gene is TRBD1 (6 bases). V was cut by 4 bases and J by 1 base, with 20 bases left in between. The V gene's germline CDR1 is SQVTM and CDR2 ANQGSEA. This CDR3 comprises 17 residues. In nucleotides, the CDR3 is TGCAGCGTTGTGGGGACCGGGACGGGGGCGTCTGGAAACACCATATATTTT. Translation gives CSVVGTGTGASGNTIYF. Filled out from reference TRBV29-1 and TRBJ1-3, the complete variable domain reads SAVISQKPSRDICQRGTSLTIQCQVDSQVTMMFWYRQQPGQSLTLIATANQGSEATYESGFVIDKFPISRPNLTFSTLTVSNMSPEDSSIYLCSVVGTGTGASGNTIYFGEGSWLTVV.

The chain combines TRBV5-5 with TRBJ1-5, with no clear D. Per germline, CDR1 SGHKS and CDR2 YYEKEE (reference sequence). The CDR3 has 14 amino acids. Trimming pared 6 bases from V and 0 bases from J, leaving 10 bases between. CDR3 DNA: TGTGCCAGCACCGCTGGGTCTAGCAATCAGCCCCAGCATTTT. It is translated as CASTAGSSNQPQHF.

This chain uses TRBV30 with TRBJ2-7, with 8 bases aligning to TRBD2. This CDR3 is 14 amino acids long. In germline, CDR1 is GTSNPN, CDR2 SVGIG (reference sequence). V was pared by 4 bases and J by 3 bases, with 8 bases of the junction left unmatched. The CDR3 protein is CAWTRAGGYYEQYF. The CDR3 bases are TGTGCCTGGACCCGGGCGGGAGGTTACTACGAGCAGTACTTC.

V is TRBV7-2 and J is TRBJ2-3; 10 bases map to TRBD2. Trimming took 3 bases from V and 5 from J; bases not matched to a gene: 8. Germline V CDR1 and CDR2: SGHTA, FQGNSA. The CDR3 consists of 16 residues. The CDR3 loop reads CASSFASGSQGDTQYF. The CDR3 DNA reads TGTGCCAGCAGCTTCGCTAGCGGGAGCCAGGGAGATACGCAGTATTTT.

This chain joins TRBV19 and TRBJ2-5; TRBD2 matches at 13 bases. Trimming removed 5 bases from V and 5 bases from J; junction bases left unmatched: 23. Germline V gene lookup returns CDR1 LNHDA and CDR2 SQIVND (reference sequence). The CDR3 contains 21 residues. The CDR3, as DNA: TGTGCCAGTAGTTCCTTCGGCACAACTAGCGGGAGGGCCTTGCGTGGGGAGACCCAGTACTTC. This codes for CASSSFGTTSGRALRGETQYF.

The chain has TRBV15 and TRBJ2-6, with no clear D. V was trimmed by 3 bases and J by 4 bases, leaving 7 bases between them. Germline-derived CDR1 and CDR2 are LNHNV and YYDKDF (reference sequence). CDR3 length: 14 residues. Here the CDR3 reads CATSRVSGANVLTF. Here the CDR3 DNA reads TGTGCCACCAGCAGGGTTTCCGGGGCCAACGTCCTGACTTTC.

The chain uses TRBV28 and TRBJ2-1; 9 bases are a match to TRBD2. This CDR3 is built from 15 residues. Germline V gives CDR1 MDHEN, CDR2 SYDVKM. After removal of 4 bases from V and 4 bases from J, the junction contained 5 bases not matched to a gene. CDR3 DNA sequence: TGTGCCAGCAGTTCGACTAGCGGAGGGTACAATGAGCAGTTCTTC. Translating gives CASSSTSGGYNEQFF.

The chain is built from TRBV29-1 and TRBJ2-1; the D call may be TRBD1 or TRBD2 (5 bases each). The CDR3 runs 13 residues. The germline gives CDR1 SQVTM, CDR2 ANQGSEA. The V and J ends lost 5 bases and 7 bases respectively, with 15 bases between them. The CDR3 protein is CSVLPGRYNEQFF. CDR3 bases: TGCAGCGTTCTTCCGGGACGTTATAATGAGCAGTTCTTC.

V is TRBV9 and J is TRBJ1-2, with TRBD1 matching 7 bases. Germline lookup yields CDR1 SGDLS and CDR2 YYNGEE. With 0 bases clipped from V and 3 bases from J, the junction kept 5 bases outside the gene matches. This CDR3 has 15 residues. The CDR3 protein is CASSVGDSAYYGYTF. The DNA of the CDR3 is TGTGCCAGCAGCGTAGGGGACAGCGCTTACTATGGCTACACCTTC.

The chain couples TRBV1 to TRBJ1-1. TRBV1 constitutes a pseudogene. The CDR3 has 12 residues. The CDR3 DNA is TGCACCAGCATCGGCATGAACACTGAAGCTTTCTTT. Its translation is CTSIGMNTEAFF.

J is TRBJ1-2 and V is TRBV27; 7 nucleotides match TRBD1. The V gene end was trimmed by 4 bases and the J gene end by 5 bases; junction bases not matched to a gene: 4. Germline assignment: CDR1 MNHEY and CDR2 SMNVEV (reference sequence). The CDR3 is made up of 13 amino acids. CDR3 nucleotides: TGTGCCAGCAGTTCTGCAGGGGGGTATGGCTACACCTTC. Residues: CASSSAGGYGYTF.

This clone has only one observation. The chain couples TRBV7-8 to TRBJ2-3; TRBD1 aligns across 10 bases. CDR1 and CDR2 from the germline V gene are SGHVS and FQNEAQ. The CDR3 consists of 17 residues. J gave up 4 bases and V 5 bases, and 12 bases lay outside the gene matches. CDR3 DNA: TGTGCCAGCAGCCTCCTCCCACCGGGACAGGGGCCAGATACGCAGTATTTT. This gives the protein CASSLLPPGQGPDTQYF.

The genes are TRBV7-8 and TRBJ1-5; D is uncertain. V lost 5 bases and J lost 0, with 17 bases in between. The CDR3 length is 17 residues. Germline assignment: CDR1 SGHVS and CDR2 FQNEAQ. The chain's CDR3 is CASSPRLAGYSNQPQHF. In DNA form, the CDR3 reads TGTGCCAGCAGCCCCCGGTTGGCAGGTTATAGCAATCAGCCCCAGCATTTT.

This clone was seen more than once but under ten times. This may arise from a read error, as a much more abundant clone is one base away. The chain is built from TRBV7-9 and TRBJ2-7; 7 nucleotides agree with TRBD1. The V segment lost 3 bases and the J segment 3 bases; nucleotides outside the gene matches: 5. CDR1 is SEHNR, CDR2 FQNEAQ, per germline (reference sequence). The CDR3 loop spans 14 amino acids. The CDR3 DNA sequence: TGTGCCAGCAGCTTCTCCGGGACAGACTACGAGCAGTACTTC. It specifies CASSFSGTDYEQYF.

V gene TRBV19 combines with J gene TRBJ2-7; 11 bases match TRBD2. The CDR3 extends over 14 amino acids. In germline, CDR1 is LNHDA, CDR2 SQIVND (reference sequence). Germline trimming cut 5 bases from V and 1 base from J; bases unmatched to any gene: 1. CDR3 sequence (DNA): TGTGCCAGTAGTGTAGCGGGAGGGTCCTACGAGCAGTACTTC. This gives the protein CASSVAGGSYEQYF.

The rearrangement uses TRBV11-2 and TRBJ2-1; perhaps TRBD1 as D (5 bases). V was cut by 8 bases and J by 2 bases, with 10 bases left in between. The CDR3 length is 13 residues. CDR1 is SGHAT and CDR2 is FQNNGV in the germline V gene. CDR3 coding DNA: TGTGCCAGCTCCCAGGGAACCTACAATGAGCAGTTCTTC. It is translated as CASSQGTYNEQFF.

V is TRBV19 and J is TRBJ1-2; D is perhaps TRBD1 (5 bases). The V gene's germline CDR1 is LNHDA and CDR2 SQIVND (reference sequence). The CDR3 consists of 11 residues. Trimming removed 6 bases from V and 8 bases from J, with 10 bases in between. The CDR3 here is CASRMGRGYTF. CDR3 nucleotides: TGTGCCAGTAGGATGGGACGGGGCTACACCTTC.

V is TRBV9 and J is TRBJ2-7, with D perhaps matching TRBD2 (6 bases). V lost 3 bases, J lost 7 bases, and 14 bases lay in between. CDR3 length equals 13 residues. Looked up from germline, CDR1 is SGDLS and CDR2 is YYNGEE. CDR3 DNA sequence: TGTGCCAGCAGCGGGGCTGCACGGGGGGAGCAGTACTTC. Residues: CASSGAARGEQYF.